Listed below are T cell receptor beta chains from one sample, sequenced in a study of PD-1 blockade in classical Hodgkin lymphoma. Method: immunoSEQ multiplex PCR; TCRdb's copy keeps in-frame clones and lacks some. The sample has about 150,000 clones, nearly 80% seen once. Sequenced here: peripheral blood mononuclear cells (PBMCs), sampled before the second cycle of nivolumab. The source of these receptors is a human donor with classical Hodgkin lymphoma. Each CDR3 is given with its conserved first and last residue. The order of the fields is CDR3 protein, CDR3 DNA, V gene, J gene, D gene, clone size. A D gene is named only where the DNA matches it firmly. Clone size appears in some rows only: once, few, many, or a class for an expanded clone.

CDR3aa: CASSDREGYGYTF; CDR3nt: TGTGCCAGCAGCGACAGGGAAGGATATGGCTACACCTTC; v_gene: TRBV6-1; j_gene: TRBJ1-2; d_gene: TRBD1; abundance: -
CDR3aa: CASSLRTGSEAFF; CDR3nt: TGTGCCAGCAGCTTACGGACAGGCAGTGAAGCTTTCTTT; v_gene: TRBV7-8; j_gene: TRBJ1-1; d_gene: TRBD1; abundance: -
CDR3aa: CASSQDPDTAYGYTF; CDR3nt: TGCGCCAGCAGCCAAGATCCCGACACCGCATATGGCTACACCTTC; v_gene: TRBV5-5; j_gene: TRBJ1-2; d_gene: -; abundance: -
CDR3aa: CASSPGTGADTQYF; CDR3nt: TGTGCCAGCAGCCCCGGGACAGGGGCAGATACGCAGTATTTT; v_gene: TRBV7-9; j_gene: TRBJ2-3; d_gene: TRBD1; abundance: -
CDR3aa: CASSLSSENTIYF; CDR3nt: TGTGCCAGCAGTTTATCCTCAGAAAACACCATATATTTT; v_gene: TRBV28; j_gene: TRBJ1-3; d_gene: -; abundance: -
CDR3aa: CASSPDSSNQPQHF; CDR3nt: TGCGCCAGCAGCCCTGACAGTAGCAATCAGCCCCAGCATTTT; v_gene: TRBV5-1; j_gene: TRBJ1-5; d_gene: -; abundance: -
CDR3aa: CASSWDRDTGELFF; CDR3nt: TGTGCCAGCAGTTGGGACAGGGACACCGGGGAGCTGTTTTTT; v_gene: TRBV2; j_gene: TRBJ2-2; d_gene: TRBD1; abundance: once
CDR3aa: CASSEAGAGGSSYNEQFF; CDR3nt: TGCGCCAGCAGCGAAGCGGGAGCAGGGGGAAGCTCCTACAATGAGCAGTTCTTC; v_gene: TRBV4-3; j_gene: TRBJ2-1; d_gene: -; abundance: -
CDR3aa: CSVESSGGTDTQYF; CDR3nt: TGCAGCGTTGAAAGTAGCGGGGGCACAGATACGCAGTATTTT; v_gene: TRBV29-1; j_gene: TRBJ2-3; d_gene: TRBD2; abundance: -
CDR3aa: CASSPAGQGHNQPQHF; CDR3nt: TGTGCCAGCTCACCGGCGGGACAGGGCCACAATCAGCCCCAGCATTTT; v_gene: TRBV18; j_gene: TRBJ1-5; d_gene: TRBD1; abundance: once
CDR3aa: CATSTRLAGVVEQFF; CDR3nt: TGTGCCACCAGCACCCGACTAGCGGGAGTGGTGGAGCAGTTCTTC; v_gene: TRBV15; j_gene: TRBJ2-1; d_gene: TRBD2; abundance: -
CDR3aa: CASRSPGQGGNTIYF; CDR3nt: TGTGCCAGCAGATCTCCGGGACAGGGAGGAAACACCATATATTTT; v_gene: TRBV2; j_gene: TRBJ1-3; d_gene: TRBD1; abundance: -
CDR3aa: CASSSGEFLYEQYF; CDR3nt: TGTGCCAGCAGCTCGGGGGAGTTTTTGTACGAGCAGTACTTC; v_gene: TRBV5-6; j_gene: TRBJ2-7; d_gene: -; abundance: -
CDR3aa: CASSPPGGFRNTEAFF; CDR3nt: TGTGCCAGCAGCCCACCGGGTGGTTTCCGGAACACTGAAGCTTTCTTT; v_gene: TRBV7-9; j_gene: TRBJ1-1; d_gene: -; abundance: once
CDR3aa: CASSLLPKTGTFNYEQYF; CDR3nt: TGTGCCAGCAGCCTCTTGCCGAAGACCGGGACTTTTAACTACGAGCAGTACTTC; v_gene: TRBV5-4; j_gene: TRBJ2-7; d_gene: -; abundance: -
CDR3aa: CASSLLLNIQYF; CDR3nt: TGTGCCAGCAGCTTGTTACTAAACATTCAGTACTTC; v_gene: TRBV7-9; j_gene: TRBJ2-4; d_gene: -; abundance: -
CDR3aa: CASNWAEDQPQHF; CDR3nt: TGTGCCAGTAATTGGGCAGAAGATCAGCCCCAGCATTTT; v_gene: TRBV19; j_gene: TRBJ1-5; d_gene: -; abundance: -
CDR3aa: CASSYSRNQPQHF; CDR3nt: TGTGCCAGCAGTTACTCCCGGAATCAGCCCCAGCATTTT; v_gene: TRBV6-5; j_gene: TRBJ1-5; d_gene: -; abundance: few
CDR3aa: CASSYGVLNEKLFF; CDR3nt: TGTGCCAGTAGTTATGGGGTCTTAAATGAAAAACTGTTTTTT; v_gene: TRBV19; j_gene: TRBJ1-4; d_gene: -; abundance: -
CDR3aa: CASSTPPDTDLSSYNSPLHF; CDR3nt: TGTGCCAGCAGCACTCCACCGGACACCGACTTGAGCTCCTATAATTCACCCCTCCACTTT; v_gene: TRBV21-1; j_gene: TRBJ1-6; d_gene: -; abundance: -
CDR3aa: CASSGTGERQPQHF; CDR3nt: TGTGCCAGCAGTGGGACAGGGGAACGTCAGCCCCAGCATTTT; v_gene: TRBV2; j_gene: TRBJ1-5; d_gene: TRBD1; abundance: -
CDR3aa: CASSITRQKETQYF; CDR3nt: TGTGCCAGTAGTATCACACGACAGAAAGAGACCCAGTACTTC; v_gene: TRBV19; j_gene: TRBJ2-5; d_gene: -; abundance: -
CDR3aa: CASSPGLAEIYEQYF; CDR3nt: TGCGCCAGCAGCCCGGGACTAGCGGAAATATACGAGCAGTACTTC; v_gene: TRBV5-1; j_gene: TRBJ2-7; d_gene: TRBD2; abundance: -
CDR3aa: CASSQARTQETQYF; CDR3nt: TGTGCCAGCAGCCAAGCTCGGACACAAGAGACCCAGTACTTC; v_gene: TRBV7-9; j_gene: TRBJ2-5; d_gene: -; abundance: once
CDR3aa: CASSPGGDQPQHF; CDR3nt: TGTGCCAGCTCACCGGGGGGCGATCAGCCCCAGCATTTT; v_gene: TRBV18; j_gene: TRBJ1-5; d_gene: -; abundance: -
CDR3aa: CASSVSGQGYEQYF; CDR3nt: TGTGCCAGCAGCGTATCGGGACAGGGGTACGAGCAGTACTTC; v_gene: TRBV9; j_gene: TRBJ2-7; d_gene: TRBD1; abundance: -
CDR3aa: CASSDPPTVLGQFF; CDR3nt: TGTGCCAGCAGTGACCCACCCACTGTCTTGGGGCAGTTCTTC; v_gene: TRBV6-4; j_gene: TRBJ2-1; d_gene: -; abundance: -
CDR3aa: CASSVGQGAGQPQHF; CDR3nt: TGTGCCAGCAGTGTTGGACAGGGCGCTGGTCAGCCCCAGCATTTT; v_gene: TRBV6-5; j_gene: TRBJ1-5; d_gene: TRBD1; abundance: -
CDR3aa: CASSRRGGGETQYF; CDR3nt: TGTGCCAGCAGCCGCCGGGGGGGAGGAGAGACCCAGTACTTC; v_gene: TRBV28; j_gene: TRBJ2-5; d_gene: TRBD2; abundance: -